The source of this T cell receptor beta chain is a study of blood T cell repertoires in COVID-19. The ends lost 5 bases at V and 3 bases at J; junction bases unmatched: 9. This CDR3 is built from 16 residues. Germline-derived CDR1 and CDR2 are SGHTA and FQGTGA. Generated by immunoSEQ multiplex PCR, the TCRdb table keeps only in-frame clones and is missing some. Among 55,000 to 70,000 clones listed, 80% to 95% were seen once. This rearrangement joins TRBV7-3 to TRBJ2-3; 9 bases are shared with TRBD2. The sequenced sample consisted of peripheral blood. The sequence came from a human donor in a cohort sampled during active COVID-19. The CDR3 protein is CASSRAGGRSTDTQYF. As DNA, the CDR3 is TGTGCCAGCAGCCGGGCGGGGGGGCGTTCTACAGATACGCAGTATTTT.